The 20 T cell receptor beta chains given below trace back to one sample, sequenced in a study of T cells after yellow fever vaccination. TCRdb redid the calling of the 5' RACE reads with MiXCR, one entry per CDR3 protein. Among under 400,000 distinct CDR3 sequences, about 12% were seen once, and the ten largest hold 2.5% to 4%. The sequencing here drew on CD4+ T cells sorted from PBMCs, taken 15 days after the yellow fever booster vaccination. The receptors shown here come from a man younger than 35 who received the YFV17D yellow fever vaccine.

This clonotype has a count of ten or more. The rearrangement joins TRBV5-8 to TRBJ1-5; D gene unclear. The CDR3 consists of 15 residues. V lost 2 bases to trimming and J lost 0 bases, with 9 bases between them. Germline loops: CDR1 SGHTS, CDR2 YDEGEE. The CDR3 spells CASSFEGYSNQPQHF. In DNA form, the CDR3 reads TGTGCCAGCAGCTTCGAGGGCTATAGCAATCAGCCCCAGCATTTT.

This chain connects TRBV7-2 to TRBJ2-2, with TRBD2 matching 8 bases. V shed 1 base and J 4 bases; nucleotides not matched to a gene: 5. Looked up from germline, CDR1 is SGHTA and CDR2 is FQGNSA. The CDR3 loop spans 16 amino acids. CDR3 sequence (DNA): TGTGCCAGCAGCTTAGGGGCGGGGGGACTCACCGGGGAGCTGTTTTTT. Amino acid sequence: CASSLGAGGLTGELFF.

The V gene is TRBV25-1, the J gene TRBJ2-5; 9 bases align to TRBD1. Losses at the gene ends were 1 base for V and 4 bases for J; bases not matched to a gene: 7. The germline V gene encodes CDR1 MGHDK and CDR2 SYGVNS. This CDR3 region has 16 residues. CDR3 sequence reads: CASSEFGDREAETQYF. As DNA, the CDR3 is TGTGCCAGCAGTGAATTCGGGGACAGGGAGGCAGAGACCCAGTACTTC.

The rearrangement links TRBV15 to TRBJ1-1, with D unclear. The CDR3 has 15 amino acids. V was shortened by 1 base and J by 2 bases, with 11 bases between the two germline ends. CDR1 LNHNV and CDR2 YYDKDF come from the germline V gene (reference sequence). CDR3 residues: CATSRGSAANTEAFF. CDR3 in DNA: TGTGCCACCAGCAGAGGGTCGGCAGCCAACACTGAAGCTTTCTTT.

This clonotype was recorded many times. The V gene is TRBV12-3 or TRBV12-4, the J gene TRBJ2-2, with D possibly matching TRBD1 (5 bases). This CDR3 comprises 13 residues. Trimming removed 5 bases at V and 4 bases at J, with 8 bases between. CDR3 residues: CASSHDSTGELFF. The DNA of the CDR3 is TGTGCCAGCAGTCACGACAGCACCGGGGAGCTGTTTTTT.

The V call is TRBV7-7, the J call TRBJ2-1, with 11 bases that match TRBD1. Germline CDR1 SSHAT, CDR2 FNYEAQ (reference sequence). The CDR3 runs to 16 residues. With 4 bases clipped from V and 4 bases from J, the junction kept 6 bases outside the gene matches. The CDR3 sequence is CASSSAGTGGYNEQFF. The CDR3 DNA is TGTGCCAGCAGCTCCGCAGGGACAGGGGGATACAATGAGCAGTTCTTC.

This clonotype has more than one count but fewer than ten. The chain recombines TRBV27 with TRBJ2-5; 8 bases fit TRBD2. Germline V gives CDR1 MNHEY, CDR2 SMNVEV (reference sequence). The CDR3 spans 14 residues. The J segment lost 1 base and the V segment lost 3 bases, leaving 1 base of the junction unmatched. CDR3 region: CASSFSGAQETQYF. The CDR3 nucleotides read TGTGCCAGCAGTTTTAGCGGGGCCCAAGAGACCCAGTACTTC.

The chain employs TRBV4-3 and TRBJ2-3; no clear D gene. Germline loops: CDR1 LGHNA, CDR2 YSLEER. This CDR3 spans 12 amino acids. V was trimmed by 3 bases and J by 6 bases, leaving 7 bases between them. The DNA of the CDR3 is TGCGCCAGCAGCCACCTGCGGGATACGCAGTATTTT. Encoded protein: CASSHLRDTQYF.

The rearrangement joins TRBV5-1 to TRBJ2-3, with D perhaps TRBD2 (5 bases). There are 14 residues in the CDR3. The germline CDR1 and CDR2 sequences are SGHRS and YFSETQ. Trimming removed 4 bases at V and 2 bases at J, with 11 bases between. CDR3 in DNA: TGCGCCAGCAGCGCAGCGGAATTCACAGATACGCAGTATTTT. It codes for CASSAAEFTDTQYF.

A few counts support this clonotype. V is TRBV7-4 and J is TRBJ2-7; tentative D call: TRBD1 (5 bases). Per germline, CDR1 SGHVT and CDR2 SQSDAQ. The CDR3 has 15 amino acids. Trimming shortened V by 4 bases and J by 1 base, and 14 bases separated the two germline ends. CDR3 sequence: CASSSKSRVSYEQYV. DNA for the CDR3: TGTGCCAGCAGCTCGAAAAGCAGGGTGTCCTACGAGCAGTACGTC.

This clonotype was recorded a few times. The rearrangement joins TRBV6-1 to TRBJ1-2; TRBD1 might be the D (5 bases). Trimming stripped 3 bases from V and 4 bases from J, with 15 bases between. The CDR3 runs 15 residues. CDR1 and CDR2 (germline): MNHNS, SASEGT. For the CDR3, the DNA is TGTGCCAGCAGTGAGGACCCGACAGCCTTCTATGGCTACACCTTC. Translated: CASSEDPTAFYGYTF.

This clonotype was recorded a few times. The rearrangement uses TRBV5-1 and TRBJ2-3; D perhaps matches TRBD1 (6 bases). The CDR3 covers 16 residues. Deletions cut 2 bases from V and 2 bases from J, with 15 bases between. The germline V gene has CDR1 SGHRS and CDR2 YFSETQ. The CDR3 sequence: CASSFGQTSTTDTQYF. Written as DNA, the CDR3 is TGCGCCAGCAGCTTCGGACAGACTTCCACCACAGATACGCAGTATTTT.

The chain combines TRBV12-3 or TRBV12-4 with TRBJ1-2; 7 bases map to TRBD1. V trimming: 7 bases; J trimming: 2 bases; junction bases outside the gene matches: 10. CDR3 length: 15 residues. CDR3 residues: CASTAGQGGNYGYTF. CDR3 DNA sequence: TGTGCCAGCACCGCGGGGCAGGGGGGGAACTATGGCTACACCTTC.

V is TRBV20-1 and J is TRBJ2-6; possibly TRBD1 for D (6 bases). This CDR3 spans 15 amino acids. CDR1 DFQATT and CDR2 SNEGSKA come from the germline V gene (reference sequence). Trimming removed 6 bases from V and 0 bases from J, with 12 bases in between. The CDR3 DNA reads TGCAGTGCCCACGGGACACGCTCTGGGGCCAACGTCCTGACTTTC. Protein sequence: CSAHGTRSGANVLTF.

This clonotype was seen only a few times. The V and J genes are TRBV18 and TRBJ1-5; perhaps TRBD1 as D (6 bases). CDR1 is KGHSH and CDR2 is LQKENI in the germline V gene. The CDR3 spans 14 residues. V was pared by 6 bases and J by 7 bases, with 16 bases between. This chain's CDR3 is CASSQNGGDQPQHF. For the CDR3, the DNA is TGTGCCAGCTCTCAGAACGGGGGCGACCAGCCCCAGCATTTT.

The rearrangement uses TRBV28 and TRBJ2-1; D is ambiguous. Germline V gives CDR1 MDHEN, CDR2 SYDVKM. The CDR3 consists of 13 residues. Trimming removed 2 bases from V and 6 bases from J, with 8 bases in between. In nucleotides, the CDR3 is TGTGCCAGCAGTTTAGCGATTCTCAATGAGCAGTTCTTC. The encoded protein is CASSLAILNEQFF.

The chain combines TRBV6-1 with TRBJ2-7; TRBD2 matches at 8 bases. The CDR3 sequence is 14 residues long. CDR1 is MNHNS and CDR2 is SASEGT in the germline V gene. V lost 3 bases to trimming and J lost 5 bases; unmatched junction nucleotides: 6. CDR3 region: CASSDPGLVDEQYV. The CDR3 DNA reads TGTGCCAGCAGTGACCCGGGACTAGTCGACGAGCAGTACGTC.

The V gene is TRBV6-2 or TRBV6-3, the J gene TRBJ2-6; D is ambiguous. The ends were cut back, 8 bases at V and 2 bases at J, with 13 bases in the middle. Germline lookup yields CDR1 MNHEY and CDR2 SVGEGT. The length of the CDR3 is 15 residues. CDR3 bases: TGTGCCAGCTTTGACCCTTCGGCTGGGGCCAACGTCCTGACTTTC. Translation: CASFDPSAGANVLTF.

The chain uses TRBV18 and TRBJ2-7; TRBD1 is a possible D gene (6 bases). V shed 3 bases and J shed 9 bases, with 24 bases lying between them. The CDR3 runs 16 residues. Looked up from germline, CDR1 is KGHSH and CDR2 is LQKENI. The CDR3 bases are TGTGCCAGCTCACCGGCTGCCGGGACAACAGAAGGGACGCAGTACTTC. Amino acid sequence: CASSPAAGTTEGTQYF.

This clonotype has ten or more counts. The rearrangement links TRBV12-3 or TRBV12-4 to TRBJ2-1; TRBD1 is a possible D gene (6 bases). This CDR3 has 15 amino acids. V gave up 3 bases and J gave up 9 bases, with 18 bases separating them. CDR3 coding DNA: TGTGCCAGCAGTTTCCACCGCACAGGGTCTGGTGAGCAGTTCTTC. Protein product: CASSFHRTGSGEQFF.